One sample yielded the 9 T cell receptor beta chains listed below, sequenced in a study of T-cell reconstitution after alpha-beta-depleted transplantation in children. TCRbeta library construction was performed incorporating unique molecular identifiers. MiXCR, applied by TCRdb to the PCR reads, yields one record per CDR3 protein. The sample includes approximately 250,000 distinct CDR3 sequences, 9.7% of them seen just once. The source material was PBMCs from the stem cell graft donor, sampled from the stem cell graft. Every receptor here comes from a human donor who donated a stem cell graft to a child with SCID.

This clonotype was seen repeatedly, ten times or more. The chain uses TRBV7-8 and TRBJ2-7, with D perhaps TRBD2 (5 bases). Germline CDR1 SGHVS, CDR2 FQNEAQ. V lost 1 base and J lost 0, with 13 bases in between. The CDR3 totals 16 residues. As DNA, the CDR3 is TGTGCCAGCAGCTTAGAATCGGAGGCCAGCTCCTACGAGCAGTACTTC. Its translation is CASSLESEASSYEQYF. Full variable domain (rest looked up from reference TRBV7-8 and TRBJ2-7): GAGVSQSPRYKVAKRGQDVALRCDPISGHVSLFWYQQALGQGPEFLTYFQNEAQLDKSGLPSDRFFAERPEGSVSTLKIQRTQQEDSAVYLCASSLESEASSYEQYFGPGTRLTVT.

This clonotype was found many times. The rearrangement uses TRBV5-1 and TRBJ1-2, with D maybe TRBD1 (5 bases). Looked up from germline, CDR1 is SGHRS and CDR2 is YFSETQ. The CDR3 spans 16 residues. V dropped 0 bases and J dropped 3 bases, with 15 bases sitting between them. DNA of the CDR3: TGCGCCAGCAGCTTGGTGGCAGGGAAGGTGGACTATGGCTACACCTTC. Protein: CASSLVAGKVDYGYTF.

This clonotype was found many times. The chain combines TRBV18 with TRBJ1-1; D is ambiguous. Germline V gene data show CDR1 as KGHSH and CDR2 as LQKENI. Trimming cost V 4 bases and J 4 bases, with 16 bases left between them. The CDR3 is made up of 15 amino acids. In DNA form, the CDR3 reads TGTGCCAGCTCACGCACCCCTAGCGAGGGCACTGAAGCTTTCTTT. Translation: CASSRTPSEGTEAFF.

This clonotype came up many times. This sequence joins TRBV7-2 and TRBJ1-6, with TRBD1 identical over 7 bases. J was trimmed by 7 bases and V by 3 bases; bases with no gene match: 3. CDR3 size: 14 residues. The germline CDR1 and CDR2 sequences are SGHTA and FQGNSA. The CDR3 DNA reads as TGTGCCAGCAGCTTCGGGACAGTAAATTCACCCCTCCACTTT. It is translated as CASSFGTVNSPLHF.

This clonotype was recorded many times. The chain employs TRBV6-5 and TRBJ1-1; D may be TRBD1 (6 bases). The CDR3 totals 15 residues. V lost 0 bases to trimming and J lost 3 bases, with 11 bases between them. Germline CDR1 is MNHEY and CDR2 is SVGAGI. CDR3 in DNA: TGTGCCAGCAGTTACTCGTTTCAGGGGCACACTGAAGCTTTCTTT. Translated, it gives CASSYSFQGHTEAFF.

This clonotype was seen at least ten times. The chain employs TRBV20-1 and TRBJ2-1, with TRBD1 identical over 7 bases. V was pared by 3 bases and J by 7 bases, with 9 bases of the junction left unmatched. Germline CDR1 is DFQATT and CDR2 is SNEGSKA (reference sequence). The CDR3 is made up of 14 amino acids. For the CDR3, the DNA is TGCAGTGCTAGCCGTCGTGACAGGGTTAATGAGCAGTTCTTC. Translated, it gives CSASRRDRVNEQFF.

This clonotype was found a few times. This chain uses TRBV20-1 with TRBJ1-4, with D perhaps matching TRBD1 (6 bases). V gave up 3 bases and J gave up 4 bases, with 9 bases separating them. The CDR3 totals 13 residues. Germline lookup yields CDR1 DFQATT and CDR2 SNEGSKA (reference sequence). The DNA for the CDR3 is TGCAGTGCTAGCCCGGACAGTAATGAAAAACTGTTTTTT. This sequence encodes CSASPDSNEKLFF.

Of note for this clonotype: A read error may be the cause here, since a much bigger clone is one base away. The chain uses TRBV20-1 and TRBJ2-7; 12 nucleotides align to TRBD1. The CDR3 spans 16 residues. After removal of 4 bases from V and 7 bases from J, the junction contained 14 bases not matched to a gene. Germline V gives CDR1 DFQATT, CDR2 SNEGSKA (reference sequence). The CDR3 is CSATVNPGQGAGEQYF. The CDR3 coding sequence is TGCAGTGCTACAGTCAATCCGGGACAGGGGGCTGGGGAGCAGTACTTC.

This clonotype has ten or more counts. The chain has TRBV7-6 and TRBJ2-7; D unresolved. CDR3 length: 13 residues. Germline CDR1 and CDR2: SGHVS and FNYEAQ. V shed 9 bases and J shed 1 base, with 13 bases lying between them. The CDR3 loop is CASGPTNSYEQYF. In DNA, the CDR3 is TGTGCCAGTGGCCCGACAAATTCCTACGAGCAGTACTTC.